These T cell receptor beta chains were read from a single sample in a study of blood T cell repertoires in COVID-19. Assay: immunoSEQ multiplex PCR; the TCRdb copy retains only in-frame clones and omits some. In the table there are over 250,000 clones, 70% to 90% of which are singletons. Specimen: peripheral blood. The receptors come from a woman between 65 and 79 years old with COVID-19, enrolled during active disease. CDR3s include the opening cysteine and the closing phenylalanine or tryptophan. The order of the fields is D gene, clone size, V gene, J gene, CDR3 protein, CDR3 DNA. A D gene is named only where the DNA matches it firmly. Some rows mark clone size as missing; the rest say once, few, many or name a class of expanded clone.

TRBD2,-,TRBV4-2,TRBJ2-1,CASSSGGSGVNEQFF,TGTGCCAGCAGCTCAGGAGGTAGCGGGGTAAATGAGCAGTTCTTC
-,-,TRBV7-9,TRBJ2-7,CASSLRTANYEQYF,TGTGCCAGCAGCTTAAGGACAGCGAACTACGAGCAGTACTTC
-,-,TRBV2,TRBJ1-5,CASSSESNQPQHF,TGTGCCAGCAGTTCAGAAAGCAATCAGCCCCAGCATTTT
-,-,TRBV2,TRBJ2-7,CASSDFTGQPSSEQYF,TGTGCCAGCAGTGATTTTACGGGACAACCGAGCTCCGAGCAGTACTTC
TRBD2,-,TRBV19,TRBJ2-7,CASSIGLAGYEQYF,TGTGCCAGTAGTATAGGACTAGCAGGGTACGAGCAGTACTTC
TRBD1,-,TRBV4-3,TRBJ2-3,CASSHTSGGGDTQYF,TGCGCCAGCAGCCATACTTCAGGGGGCGGAGATACGCAGTATTTT
-,-,TRBV19,TRBJ2-2,CASSIEGPGELFF,TGTGCCAGTAGTATAGAGGGCCCCGGGGAGCTGTTTTTT
TRBD1,-,TRBV2,TRBJ1-2,CASRLLGTGDGYTF,TGTGCCAGCAGACTCCTCGGGACAGGGGATGGCTACACCTTC
-,-,TRBV9,TRBJ2-2,CASSINGELFF,TGTGCCAGCAGCATCAACGGGGAGCTGTTTTTT
-,-,TRBV4-2,TRBJ1-1,CASSQDRGGSEAFF,TGTGCCAGCAGCCAAGATCGTGGGGGGTCTGAAGCTTTCTTT
TRBD2,-,TRBV3-1/TRBV3-2,TRBJ2-1,CASSQGPGRTSGGEQFF,TGTGCCAGCAGCCAAGGGCCGGGCCGGACTAGCGGGGGGGAGCAGTTCTTC
-,-,TRBV24-1,TRBJ1-2,CASRRGRYGYTF,TGTGCCAGCCGAAGGGGCAGATATGGCTACACCTTC
-,few,TRBV10-1,TRBJ2-1,CASSESGAGGFLPYGEQFF,TGCGCCAGCAGTGAGTCTGGTGCCGGCGGCTTTCTTCCTTATGGTGAGCAGTTCTTC
-,-,TRBV6-6,TRBJ1-2,CASSYRTVNYGYTF,TGTGCCAGCAGTTACCGTACGGTGAACTATGGCTACACCTTC
TRBD1,-,TRBV19,TRBJ1-6,CASSIRGKMDSPLHF,TGTGCCAGTAGTATCAGGGGGAAGATGGATTCACCCCTCCACTTT